This TCR beta chain was recovered during a study of shared clonotypes between healthy human individuals. TCRdb's table, derived via immunoSEQ multiplex PCR, lists solely in-frame clones and lacks some. The table lists approximately 620,000 clones, 97% of them singletons. CDR1 and CDR2 from the germline V gene are SSHAT and FNYEAQ (reference sequence). The CDR3 runs 15 residues. The trim removed 5 bases at V and 8 bases at J, leaving 10 bases unmatched. The V call is TRBV7-7, the J call TRBJ2-1; 9 nucleotides match TRBD2. The source material was naive CD4+ T cells sorted from blood. Subset described: CD45RA+ positively selected. This TCR was recovered from a woman in her twenties or thirties in good health. CDR3 sequence reads: CASSRTGTSFDEQFF. CDR3 bases: TGTGCCAGCAGCCGAACCGGGACTAGCTTCGATGAGCAGTTCTTC.